What follows is one T cell receptor beta chain and its context. PCR was performed using 60 Vbeta and 13 Jbeta primers. Clones were read by immunoSEQ multiplex PCR, and TCRdb kept only the in-frame ones, dropping some. The top ten clones hold roughly 1.2% of a sample with approximately 110,000 clones, just under 80% of them seen once. This entry is derived from a study of cytomegalovirus exposure and HLA in healthy donors. Germline V gene sequence: CDR1 WSHSY, CDR2 SAAADI. V lost 6 bases, J lost 6 bases, and 4 bases stayed unmatched. The CDR3 runs to 13 residues. The source of this sequence is a man aged 25 to 40 in good health and CMV-seronegative. Sequenced: PBMCs. The rearrangement joins TRBV10-2 to TRBJ2-7; 11 bases are shared with TRBD2. Here the CDR3 reads CASSILAGGEQYF. CDR3 DNA: TGCGCCAGCAGCATTCTAGCGGGAGGCGAGCAGTACTTC.